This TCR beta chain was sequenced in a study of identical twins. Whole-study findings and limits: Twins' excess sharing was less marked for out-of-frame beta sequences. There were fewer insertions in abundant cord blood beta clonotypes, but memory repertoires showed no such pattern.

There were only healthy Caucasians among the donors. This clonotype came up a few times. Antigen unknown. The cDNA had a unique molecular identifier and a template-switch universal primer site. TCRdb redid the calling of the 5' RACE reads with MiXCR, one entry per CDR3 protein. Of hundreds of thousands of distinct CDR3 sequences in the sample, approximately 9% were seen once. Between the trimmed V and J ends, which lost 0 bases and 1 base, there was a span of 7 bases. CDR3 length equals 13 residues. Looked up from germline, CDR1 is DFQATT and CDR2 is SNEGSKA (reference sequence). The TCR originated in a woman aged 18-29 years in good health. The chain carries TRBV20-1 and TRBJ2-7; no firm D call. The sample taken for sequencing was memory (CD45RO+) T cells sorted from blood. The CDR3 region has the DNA TGCAGTGCTAGAGAATCCCATTCCTACGAGCAGTACTTC. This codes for CSARESHSYEQYF.